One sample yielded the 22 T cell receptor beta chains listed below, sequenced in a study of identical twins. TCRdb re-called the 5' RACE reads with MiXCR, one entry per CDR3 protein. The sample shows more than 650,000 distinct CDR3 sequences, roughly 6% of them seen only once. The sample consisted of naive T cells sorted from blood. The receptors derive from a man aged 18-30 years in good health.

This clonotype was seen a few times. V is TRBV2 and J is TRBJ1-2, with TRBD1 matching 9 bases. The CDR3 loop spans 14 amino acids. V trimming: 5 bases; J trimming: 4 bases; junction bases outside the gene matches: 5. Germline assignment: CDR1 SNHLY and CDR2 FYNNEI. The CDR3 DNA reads TGTGCCAGCAGTTCACAGGGGGCTCTCTATGGCTACACCTTC. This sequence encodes CASSSQGALYGYTF.

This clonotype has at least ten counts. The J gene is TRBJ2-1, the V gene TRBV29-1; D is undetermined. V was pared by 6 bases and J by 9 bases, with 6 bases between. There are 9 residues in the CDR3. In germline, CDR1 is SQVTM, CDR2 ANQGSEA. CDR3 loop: CSVSPEQFF. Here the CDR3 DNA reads TGCAGCGTATCACCTGAGCAGTTCTTC.

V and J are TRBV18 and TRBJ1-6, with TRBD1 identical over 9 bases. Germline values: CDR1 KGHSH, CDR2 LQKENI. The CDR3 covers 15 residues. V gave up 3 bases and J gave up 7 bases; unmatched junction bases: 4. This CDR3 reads CASSPGDRVNSPLHF. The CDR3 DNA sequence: TGTGCCAGCTCACCGGGGGACAGGGTAAATTCACCCCTCCACTTT.

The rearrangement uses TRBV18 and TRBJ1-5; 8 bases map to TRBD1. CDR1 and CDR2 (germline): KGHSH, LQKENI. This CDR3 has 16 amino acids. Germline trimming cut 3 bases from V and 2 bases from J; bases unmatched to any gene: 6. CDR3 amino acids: CASSPQGATGNQPQHF. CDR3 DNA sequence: TGTGCCAGCTCACCTCAGGGGGCGACGGGCAATCAGCCCCAGCATTTT.

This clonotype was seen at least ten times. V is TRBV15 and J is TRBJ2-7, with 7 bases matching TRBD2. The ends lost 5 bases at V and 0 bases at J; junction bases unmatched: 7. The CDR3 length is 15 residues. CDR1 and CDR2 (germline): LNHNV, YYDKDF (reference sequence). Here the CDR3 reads CATSERDASSYEQYF. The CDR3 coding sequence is TGTGCCACCAGCGAGCGGGATGCGAGCTCCTACGAGCAGTACTTC.

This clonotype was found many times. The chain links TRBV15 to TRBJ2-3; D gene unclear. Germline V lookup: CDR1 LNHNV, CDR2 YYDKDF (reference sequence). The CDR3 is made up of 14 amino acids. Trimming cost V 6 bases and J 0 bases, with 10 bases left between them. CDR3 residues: CATRRSRSTDTQYF. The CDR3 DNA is TGTGCCACCAGACGTTCTAGGAGCACAGATACGCAGTATTTT.

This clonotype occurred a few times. The CDR3 sequence: CASSQVPDRGFGNEQFF. The DNA for the CDR3 is TGTGCCAGCAGCCAAGTGCCTGACAGGGGGTTTGGGAATGAGCAGTTCTTC. This chain joins TRBV3-1 and TRBJ2-1, with 9 bases aligning to TRBD1. This CDR3 comprises 17 residues. The V gene end was trimmed by 1 base and the J gene end by 7 bases; junction bases not matched to a gene: 11. Germline V gives CDR1 LGHDT, CDR2 YNNKEL (reference sequence).

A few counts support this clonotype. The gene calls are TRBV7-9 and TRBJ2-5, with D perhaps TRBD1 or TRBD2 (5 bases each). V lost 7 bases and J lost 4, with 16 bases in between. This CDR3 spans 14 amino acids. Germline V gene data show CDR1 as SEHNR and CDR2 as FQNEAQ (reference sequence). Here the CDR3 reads CASITGTQGETQYF. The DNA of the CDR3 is TGTGCCAGCATCACCGGGACCCAGGGAGAGACCCAGTACTTC.

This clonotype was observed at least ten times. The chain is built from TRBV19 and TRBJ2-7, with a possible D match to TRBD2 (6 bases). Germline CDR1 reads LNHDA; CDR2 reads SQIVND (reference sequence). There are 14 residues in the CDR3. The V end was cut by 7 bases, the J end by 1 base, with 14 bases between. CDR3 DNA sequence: TGTGCCAGTAACCCGGGACTGGGATCCTACGAGCAGTACTTC. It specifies CASNPGLGSYEQYF.

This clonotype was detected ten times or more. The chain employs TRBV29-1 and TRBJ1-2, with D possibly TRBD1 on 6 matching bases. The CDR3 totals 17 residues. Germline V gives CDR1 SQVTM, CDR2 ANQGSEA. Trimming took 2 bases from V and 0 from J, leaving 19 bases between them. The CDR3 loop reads CSVEWWLRGDTNYGYTF. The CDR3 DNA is TGCAGCGTTGAATGGTGGCTCAGGGGCGATACTAACTATGGCTACACCTTC.

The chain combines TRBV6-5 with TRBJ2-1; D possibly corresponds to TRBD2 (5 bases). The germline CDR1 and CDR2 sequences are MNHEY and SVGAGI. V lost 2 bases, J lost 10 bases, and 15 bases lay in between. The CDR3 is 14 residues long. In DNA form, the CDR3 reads TGTGCCAGCAGTTACGGATCAGAGGGTTACGAGCAGTTCTTC. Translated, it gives CASSYGSEGYEQFF.

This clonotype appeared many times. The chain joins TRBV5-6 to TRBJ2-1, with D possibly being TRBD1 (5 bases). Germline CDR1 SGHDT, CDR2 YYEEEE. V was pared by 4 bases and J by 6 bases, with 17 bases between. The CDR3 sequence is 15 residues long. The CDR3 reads CASSPISRQFNEQFF. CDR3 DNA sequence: TGTGCCAGCAGCCCCATATCCAGACAGTTCAATGAGCAGTTCTTC.

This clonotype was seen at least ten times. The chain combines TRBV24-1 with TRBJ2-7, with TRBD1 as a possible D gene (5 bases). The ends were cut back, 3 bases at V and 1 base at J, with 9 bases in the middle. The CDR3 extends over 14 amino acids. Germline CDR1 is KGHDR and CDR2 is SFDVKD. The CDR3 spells CATSDQQDSYEQYF. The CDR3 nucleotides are TGTGCCACCAGTGATCAACAGGATTCCTACGAGCAGTACTTC.

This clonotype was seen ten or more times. CDR3 nucleotides: TGTGCCAGCAGTTCCCCCCCGGGGGAGCAGTACTTC. Protein sequence: CASSSPPGEQYF. V usage is TRBV27 and J usage is TRBJ2-7; possible D gene TRBD2, 5 bases. This CDR3 spans 12 amino acids. Germline V lookup: CDR1 MNHEY, CDR2 SMNVEV (reference sequence). The V end was cut by 4 bases, the J end by 7 bases, with 11 bases between.

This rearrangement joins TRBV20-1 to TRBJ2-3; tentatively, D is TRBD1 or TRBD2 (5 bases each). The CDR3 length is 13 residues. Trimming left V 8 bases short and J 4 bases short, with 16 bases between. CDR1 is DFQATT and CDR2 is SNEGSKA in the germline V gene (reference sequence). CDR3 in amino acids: CSPSGTTPDTQYF. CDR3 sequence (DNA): TGCAGTCCATCCGGGACCACCCCAGATACGCAGTATTTT.

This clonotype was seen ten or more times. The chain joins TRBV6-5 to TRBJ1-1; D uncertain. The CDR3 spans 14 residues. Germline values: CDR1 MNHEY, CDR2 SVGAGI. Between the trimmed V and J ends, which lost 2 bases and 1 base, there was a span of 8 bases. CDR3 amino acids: CASSYGGSNTEAFF. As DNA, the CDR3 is TGTGCCAGCAGTTACGGTGGATCGAACACTGAAGCTTTCTTT.

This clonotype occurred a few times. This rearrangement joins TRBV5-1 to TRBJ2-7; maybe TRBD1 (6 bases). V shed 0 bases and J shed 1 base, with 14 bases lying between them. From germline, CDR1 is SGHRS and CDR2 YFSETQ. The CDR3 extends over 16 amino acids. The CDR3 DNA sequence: TGCGCCAGCAGCTTGGCCCCGGGACACCTTTCCTACGAGCAGTACTTC. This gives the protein CASSLAPGHLSYEQYF.

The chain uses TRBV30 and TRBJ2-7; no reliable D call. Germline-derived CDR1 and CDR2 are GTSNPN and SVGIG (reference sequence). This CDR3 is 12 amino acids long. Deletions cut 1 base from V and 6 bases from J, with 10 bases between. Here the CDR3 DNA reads TGTGCCTGGAGTGCTCAGACCAGCGAGCAGTACTTC. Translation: CAWSAQTSEQYF.

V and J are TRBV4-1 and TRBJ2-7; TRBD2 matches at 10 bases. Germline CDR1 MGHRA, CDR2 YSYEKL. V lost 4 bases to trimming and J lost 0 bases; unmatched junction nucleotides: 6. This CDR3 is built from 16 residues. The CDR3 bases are TGCGCCAGCAGCCCACCTAGCGGGGGAAGCTCCTACGAGCAGTACGTC. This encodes CASSPPSGGSSYEQYV.

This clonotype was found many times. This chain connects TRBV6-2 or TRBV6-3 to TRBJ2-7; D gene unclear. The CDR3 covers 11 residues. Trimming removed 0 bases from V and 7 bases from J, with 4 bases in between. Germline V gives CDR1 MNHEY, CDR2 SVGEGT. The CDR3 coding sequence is TGTGCCAGCAGTTACTCGAGGGAGCAGTACTTC. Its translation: CASSYSREQYF.

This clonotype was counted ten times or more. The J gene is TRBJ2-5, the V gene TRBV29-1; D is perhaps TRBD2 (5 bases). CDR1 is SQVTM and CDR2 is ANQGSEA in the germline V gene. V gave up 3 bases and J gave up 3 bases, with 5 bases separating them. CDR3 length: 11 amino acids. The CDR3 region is CSVEREETQYF. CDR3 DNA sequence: TGCAGCGTTGAGCGGGAAGAGACCCAGTACTTC.

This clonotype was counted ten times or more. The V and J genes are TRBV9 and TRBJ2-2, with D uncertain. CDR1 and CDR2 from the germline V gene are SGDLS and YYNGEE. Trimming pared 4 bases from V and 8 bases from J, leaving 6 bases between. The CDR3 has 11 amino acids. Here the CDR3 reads CASSNAGELFF. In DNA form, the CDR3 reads TGTGCCAGCAGCAACGCGGGGGAGCTGTTTTTT.